These 20 T cell receptor beta chains originate from one sample sequenced in a study of Tregs in tolerant kidney transplant recipients. Measured with immunoSEQ multiplex PCR; TCRdb has only the in-frame clones, and not every one. The sample holds roughly 30,000 clones. Sample: CD8+ T cells from blood, taken before the transplant. All receptors derive from a human donor who received a combined kidney and bone marrow transplant.

Regarding this clone: The sequenced fragment ends 3 residues before the CDR3 boundary, so the rest is inferred from the germline J gene. The rearrangement joins TRBV7-9 to TRBJ2-7; 10 nucleotides line up with TRBD2. CDR3 length equals 15 residues. Germline CDR1 and CDR2: SEHNR and FQNEAQ (reference sequence). J gave up 6 bases and V 5 bases, and 10 bases lay outside the gene matches. Partial CDR3 DNA: TGTGCCAGCAGCGTCACGGGACTAGCGAGCCGCGAG. This gives the protein CASSVTGLASRE. The entire CDR3 sequence reads CASSVTGLASREQYF.

Details on this clone: The read halts 3 residues ahead of the CDR3 end, with the missing end drawn from the germline J gene. V is TRBV19 and J is TRBJ2-3, with 8 bases aligning to TRBD2. Germline-derived CDR1 and CDR2 are LNHDA and SQIVND (reference sequence). Germline trimming cut 3 bases from V and 5 bases from J; bases unmatched to any gene: 10. The CDR3 has 16 residues. The CDR3 DNA, read in part, is TGTGCCAGTAGTATCGAAAACGGGAGGGCGGGAGATACG. Its protein product is CASSIENGRAGDT. The entire CDR3 protein reads CASSIENGRAGDTQYF.

Concerning this clone: The read ends 3 residues early relative to the CDR3; the germline J gene fills the gap. The chain combines TRBV2 with TRBJ2-3, with D possibly TRBD2 on 5 matching bases. This CDR3 is built from 13 residues. Germline CDR1 SNHLY, CDR2 FYNNEI. The V end lost 10 bases, the J end lost 3 bases, and 14 bases lay between the germline ends. The CDR3 loop is CATPGSRTDTQYF. The DNA read from the CDR3 is TGTGCCACCCCGGGGTCGCGGACAGATACG.

A note on this clone: The read finishes 3 residues shy of the CDR3 end, and the germline J gene is used to complete it. The chain carries TRBV2 and TRBJ2-2, with 7 bases that match TRBD1. Germline assignment: CDR1 SNHLY and CDR2 FYNNEI. V gave up 5 bases and J gave up 3 bases; unmatched junction bases: 6. This CDR3 comprises 15 residues. The chain's CDR3 is CASSLTGKYTGELFF. The covered CDR3 bases are TGTGCCAGCAGTTTGACAGGGAAATACACCGGGGAG.

On this clone: Sequencing ends 3 residues short of the CDR3 end; the germline J gene provides the rest. V gene TRBV5-5 combines with J gene TRBJ2-1, with 9 bases fitting TRBD2. V lost 1 base to trimming and J lost 5 bases; unmatched junction nucleotides: 4. Germline CDR1 SGHKS, CDR2 YYEKEE (reference sequence). This CDR3 region has 15 residues. Partial CDR3 DNA: TGTGCCAGCAGCTTGTGGCGGGAGGGTAACAATGAG. This gives the protein CASSLWREGNNE. The CDR3 as a whole reads CASSLWREGNNEQFF.

On this clone: The read finishes 3 residues shy of the CDR3 end, and the germline J gene is used to complete it. V and J are TRBV13 and TRBJ2-6; TRBD1 matches 8 bases. Germline V gene lookup returns CDR1 PRHDT and CDR2 FYEKMQ (reference sequence). V shed 4 bases and J 4 bases; nucleotides not matched to a gene: 12. This CDR3 has 18 amino acids. The DNA read from the CDR3 is TGTGCCAGCAGCTCCACGACAGGGGTCCCCCCCGGGGCCAACGTC. It encodes CASSSTTGVPPGANV. The full CDR3 protein is CASSSTTGVPPGANVLTF.

A word on this clone: The read comes to an end 3 residues before the CDR3 does, leaving the germline J gene to fill in the end. The chain employs TRBV5-1 and TRBJ1-3; D perhaps matches TRBD1 (5 bases). CDR1 and CDR2 from the germline V gene are SGHRS and YFSETQ. Deletions cut 5 bases from V and 3 bases from J, with 12 bases between. CDR3 length: 14 amino acids. CDR3 amino acids: CASSFGDSGNTIYF. The DNA read from the CDR3 is TGCGCCAGCAGTTTCGGAGACAGTGGAAACACC.

Details on this clone: The CDR3 end lies 3 residues beyond the end of the read and is filled in from the germline J gene. The chain combines TRBV6-1 with TRBJ2-7; 7 bases line up with TRBD1. With 4 bases clipped from V and 2 bases from J, the junction kept 11 bases outside the gene matches. In germline, CDR1 is MNHNS, CDR2 SASEGT. This CDR3 is 16 amino acids long. The sequenced CDR3 bases are TGTGCCAGCAGTGTTGGGACAGCCCCCGTCCCCTACGAG. It specifies CASSVGTAPVPYE. The entire CDR3 sequence reads CASSVGTAPVPYEQYF.

For this clone: The read gets to within 3 residues of the CDR3 end, and the germline J gene fills in the rest. The chain is built from TRBV13 and TRBJ2-7; 12 nucleotides align to TRBD1. CDR3 length: 14 residues. Germline V CDR1 and CDR2: PRHDT, FYEKMQ (reference sequence). Trimming at V came to 5 bases and at J to 4 bases, leaving 3 bases not matched to a gene. The CDR3 sequence: CASSGDRGQYEQYF. The CDR3 DNA, read in part, is TGTGCCAGCAGCGGGGACAGGGGGCAATACGAG.

As to this clone: The read finishes 3 residues shy of the CDR3 end, and the germline J gene is used to complete it. The gene calls are TRBV20-1 and TRBJ2-7; 14 bases are a match to TRBD2. Losses at the gene ends were 0 bases for V and 0 bases for J; bases not matched to a gene: 7. The CDR3 totals 18 residues. CDR1 and CDR2 (germline): DFQATT, SNEGSKA (reference sequence). This CDR3 reads CSARDRGLAGAGSYEQYF. The covered CDR3 bases are TGCAGTGCTAGAGATCGGGGACTAGCGGGAGCGGGCTCCTACGAG.

Comment on this clone: The read is 3 residues too short to cover the CDR3 end, so that end is filled in from the germline J gene. J is TRBJ1-2 and V is TRBV2; D is perhaps TRBD1 (6 bases). The CDR3 totals 15 residues. Germline V lookup: CDR1 SNHLY, CDR2 FYNNEI. With 2 bases removed from V and 0 bases from J, the gap between germline ends came to 10 bases. The sequenced part of the CDR3 DNA is TGTGCCAGCAGTGAAAGGGGGGGACCTAACTATGGC. Translated, it gives CASSERGGPNYG. The whole CDR3 sequence reads CASSERGGPNYGYTF.

A remark on this clone: The missing CDR3 end, 3 residues past where the read stops, is filled in from the germline J gene. This chain uses TRBV7-7 with TRBJ2-7; 13 bases match TRBD2. The CDR3 has 15 amino acids. The V gene end was trimmed by 3 bases and the J gene end by 3 bases; junction bases not matched to a gene: 2. The germline gives CDR1 SSHAT, CDR2 FNYEAQ (reference sequence). The CDR3: CASSLGTSGVYEQYF. The sequenced CDR3 bases are TGTGCCAGCAGCTTGGGGACTAGCGGGGTCTACGAG.

Of note for this clone: The CDR3 end lies 3 residues beyond the end of the read and is filled in from the germline J gene. This chain joins TRBV5-5 and TRBJ2-7; 7 nucleotides match TRBD1. The CDR3 loop spans 12 amino acids. Germline V lookup: CDR1 SGHKS, CDR2 YYEKEE (reference sequence). The V and J ends lost 3 bases and 5 bases, in that order; junction bases with no gene match: 2. The sequenced part of the CDR3 DNA is TGTGCCAGCAGCTACACAGGGGACGAG. It yields the protein CASSYTGDE. The complete CDR3 protein is CASSYTGDEQYF.

A note on this clone: Read data end 3 residues before the CDR3 end; the end is taken from the germline J gene. This chain connects TRBV20-1 to TRBJ2-3, with a possible D match to TRBD1 (6 bases). Germline-derived CDR1 and CDR2 are DFQATT and SNEGSKA (reference sequence). V shed 0 bases and J shed 3 bases, with 10 bases lying between them. CDR3 length: 14 amino acids. The sequenced CDR3 bases are TGCAGTGCTAGAGAGAGGGGGACGACAGATACG. Encoded protein: CSARERGTTDT. The CDR3, in full, reads CSARERGTTDTQYF.

As concerns this clone: One end of the junction is discordant with germline, which a read error may explain. The DNA ends 3 residues before the CDR3 does, and the rest of the CDR3 is filled in from the germline J gene. V gene TRBV7-7 combines with J gene TRBJ2-1; D might be TRBD2 (6 bases). Germline CDR1 and CDR2: SSHAT and FNYEAQ (reference sequence). The CDR3 covers 16 residues. The CDR3 protein is CASSLSSALPYNEQFF. The sequenced CDR3 bases are TGTGCTAGCAGCTTATCTAGCGCCCTACCCTACAATGAG.

Concerning this clone: The read comes to an end 3 residues before the CDR3 does, leaving the germline J gene to fill in the end. The V and J genes are TRBV6-1 and TRBJ2-2; 7 bases map to TRBD2. This CDR3 comprises 18 residues. The V gene end was trimmed by 0 bases and the J gene end by 6 bases; junction bases not matched to a gene: 13. Germline CDR1 MNHNS, CDR2 SASEGT. The sequenced part of the CDR3 DNA is TGTGCCAGCAGTGAAGCGAGAATCATGTGGGACTACCCCGGGGAG. It is translated as CASSEARIMWDYPGE. The complete CDR3 reads CASSEARIMWDYPGELFF.

Remarks on this clone: The read ends 3 residues shy of where the CDR3 ends; the end is completed using the germline J gene. The rearrangement uses TRBV19 and TRBJ2-7, with D perhaps TRBD1 (6 bases). The germline gives CDR1 LNHDA, CDR2 SQIVND (reference sequence). Trimming stripped 9 bases from V and 4 bases from J, with 22 bases between. The CDR3 has 15 amino acids. This CDR3 reads CASQISGESVYEQYF. The part of the CDR3 DNA that was read is TGTGCCAGCCAGATCTCAGGGGAGAGTGTTTACGAG.

To note about this clone: The read comes to an end 3 residues before the CDR3 does, leaving the germline J gene to fill in the end. The chain joins TRBV11-2 to TRBJ2-3; TRBD2 matches 11 bases. The CDR3 runs 14 residues. J gave up 2 bases and V 9 bases, and 4 bases lay outside the gene matches. CDR1 is SGHAT and CDR2 is FQNNGV in the germline V gene. CDR3 DNA, as far as it was read: TGTGCCAGTCTAGCGGGAGGCCCCACAGATACG. Translation: CASLAGGPTDT. The whole CDR3 sequence is CASLAGGPTDTQYF.

Comments on this clone: The read stops 3 residues short of the end of the CDR3; the missing end is completed from the germline J gene. J is TRBJ2-1 and V is TRBV5-8; 7 nucleotides line up with TRBD2. Trimming took 4 bases from V and 8 from J; bases not matched to a gene: 12. Germline V lookup: CDR1 SGHTS, CDR2 YDEGEE. The CDR3 covers 15 residues. The CDR3 reads CASSGVAGAYYEQFF. The sequenced part of the CDR3 DNA is TGTGCCAGCAGCGGAGTGGCGGGAGCTTACTATGAG.

A remark on this clone: The read finishes 3 residues shy of the CDR3 end, and the germline J gene is used to complete it. The genes are TRBV9 and TRBJ1-1, with TRBD1 matching over 9 bases. Germline CDR1 and CDR2: SGDLS and YYNGEE. After removal of 3 bases from V and 4 bases from J, the junction contained 16 bases not matched to a gene. The CDR3 runs 18 residues. The DNA read from the CDR3 is TGTGCCAGCAGCGATCTCGAGGGGACAGGGATGGAGGGCACTGAA. Its translation: CASSDLEGTGMEGTE. The whole CDR3 sequence is CASSDLEGTGMEGTEAFF.